This TCR beta chain was profiled in a study of follicular helper T cells after annual influenza vaccination. Points from the study as a whole: Yearly vaccinations repeatedly recalled conserved clonotypes in ICOS+CD38+ cTfh. ICOS+CD38+ cTfh clonality change tracked circulating plasmablast frequency change.

A remark on this clone: The antigen is unknown.

Produced via immunoSEQ multiplex PCR; TCRdb's table is partial and in-frame only. The sample contains 9,500 to 13,000 clones, approximately 80% of which appear only once. Described time point: 2014-2015 season, 7 days after vaccination. Subjects lived in the community and lacked influenza vaccine within the prior 6 months. Germline trimming cut 6 bases from V and 6 bases from J; bases unmatched to any gene: 4. From germline, CDR1 is LNHDA and CDR2 SQIVND (reference sequence). The CDR3 runs 14 residues. The receptor was derived from an adult who received the influenza vaccine. Sequencing used CXCR5- memory CD4+ T cells sorted from blood, obtained 7 days after influenza vaccination. The rearrangement uses TRBV19 and TRBJ1-5, with 11 bases fitting TRBD1. DNA for the CDR3: TGTGCCAGTAGCGGACAGGGGGCCTTTCAGCCCCAGCATTTT. Translation gives CASSGQGAFQPQHF.